This record covers a single TCR beta chain. This sample was included in a study of technical replicates of blood from a handful of donors. The data were produced by immunoSEQ multiplex PCR, yet TCRdb's version contains in-frame clones alone and is incomplete. The sample records approximately 82,000 clones, around 92% being singletons. This CDR3 comprises 17 residues. After removal of 0 bases from V and 7 bases from J, the junction contained 9 bases not matched to a gene. Germline CDR1 LGHNA, CDR2 YSLEER. The chain links TRBV4-3 to TRBJ2-1; 10 nucleotides line up with TRBD2. Material for sequencing was T cells isolated from PBMCs. The TCR originated in a human donor in good health. Some clones in this sample may be carry-over from other donors' samples. CDR3 DNA: TGCGCCAGCAGCCAAGAAAAAAGCGGGAGGGCCGGGAATGAGCAGTTCTTC. Its translation is CASSQEKSGRAGNEQFF.